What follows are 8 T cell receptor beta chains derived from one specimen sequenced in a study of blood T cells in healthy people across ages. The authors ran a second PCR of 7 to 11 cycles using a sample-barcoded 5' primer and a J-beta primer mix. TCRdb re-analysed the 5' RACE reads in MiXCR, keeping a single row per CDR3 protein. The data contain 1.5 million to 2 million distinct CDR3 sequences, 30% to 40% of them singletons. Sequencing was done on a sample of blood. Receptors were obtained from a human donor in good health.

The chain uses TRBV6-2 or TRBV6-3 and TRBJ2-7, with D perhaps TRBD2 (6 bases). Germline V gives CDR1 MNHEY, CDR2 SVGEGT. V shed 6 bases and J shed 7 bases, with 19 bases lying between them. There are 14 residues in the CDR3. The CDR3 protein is CASRDRGPGDEQYF. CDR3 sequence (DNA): TGTGCCAGCAGGGATCGGGGACCGGGGGATGAGCAGTACTTC.

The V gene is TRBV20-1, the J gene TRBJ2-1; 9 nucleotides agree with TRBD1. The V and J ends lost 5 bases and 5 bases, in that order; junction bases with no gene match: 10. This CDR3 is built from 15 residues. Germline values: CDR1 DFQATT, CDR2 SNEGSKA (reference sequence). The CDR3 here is CSAEPGQGMDNEQFF. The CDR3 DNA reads TGCAGTGCTGAACCGGGACAGGGAATGGACAATGAGCAGTTCTTC.

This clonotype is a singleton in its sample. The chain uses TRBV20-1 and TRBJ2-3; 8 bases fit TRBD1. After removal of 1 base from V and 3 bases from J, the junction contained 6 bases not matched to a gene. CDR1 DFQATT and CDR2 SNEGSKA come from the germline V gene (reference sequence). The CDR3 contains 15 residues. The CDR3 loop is CSARARQGRTDTQYF. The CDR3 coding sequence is TGCAGTGCTAGAGCCAGACAGGGGCGGACAGATACGCAGTATTTT.

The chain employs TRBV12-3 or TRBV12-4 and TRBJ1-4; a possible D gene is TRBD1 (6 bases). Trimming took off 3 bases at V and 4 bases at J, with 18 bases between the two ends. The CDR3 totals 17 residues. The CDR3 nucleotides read TGTGCCAGCAGTTTGGTTCACTCCGGGGGGCTTAATGAAAAACTGTTTTTT. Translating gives CASSLVHSGGLNEKLFF.

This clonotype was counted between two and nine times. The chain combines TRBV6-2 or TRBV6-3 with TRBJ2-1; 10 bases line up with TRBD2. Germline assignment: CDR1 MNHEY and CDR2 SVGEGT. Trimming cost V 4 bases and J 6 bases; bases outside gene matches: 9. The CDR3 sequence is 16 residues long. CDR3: CASSSRFASGGNEQFF. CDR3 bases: TGTGCCAGCAGTTCCCGCTTTGCTAGCGGGGGCAATGAGCAGTTCTTC.

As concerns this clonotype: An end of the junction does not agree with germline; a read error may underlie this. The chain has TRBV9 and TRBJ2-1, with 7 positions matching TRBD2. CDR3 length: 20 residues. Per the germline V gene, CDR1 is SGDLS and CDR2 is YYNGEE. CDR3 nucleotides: TGTGCCAGCAGCGTAGCGTCCCCCCGGAGGTTCAAGCGGGAATACAGTGAGCAGTTCTTC. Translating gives CASSVASPRRFKREYSEQFF.

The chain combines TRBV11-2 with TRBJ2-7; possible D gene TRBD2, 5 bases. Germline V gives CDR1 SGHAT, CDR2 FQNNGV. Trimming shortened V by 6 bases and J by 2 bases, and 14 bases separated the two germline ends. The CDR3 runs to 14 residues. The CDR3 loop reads CASSKRGGPYEQYF. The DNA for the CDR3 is TGTGCCAGCAGTAAAAGAGGAGGACCCTACGAGCAGTACTTC. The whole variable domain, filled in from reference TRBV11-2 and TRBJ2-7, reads EAGVAQSPRYKIIEKRQSVAFWCNPISGHATLYWYQQILGQGPKLLIQFQNNGVVDDSQLPKDRFSAERLKGVDSTLKIQPAKLEDSAVYLCASSKRGGPYEQYFGPGTRLTVT.

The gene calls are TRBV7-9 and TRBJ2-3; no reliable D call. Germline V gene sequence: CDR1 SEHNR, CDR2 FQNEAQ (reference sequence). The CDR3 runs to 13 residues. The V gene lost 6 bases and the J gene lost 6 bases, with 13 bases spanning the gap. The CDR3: CASRKDDGDTQYF. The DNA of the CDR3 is TGTGCCAGCAGAAAGGATGATGGGGATACGCAGTATTTT.